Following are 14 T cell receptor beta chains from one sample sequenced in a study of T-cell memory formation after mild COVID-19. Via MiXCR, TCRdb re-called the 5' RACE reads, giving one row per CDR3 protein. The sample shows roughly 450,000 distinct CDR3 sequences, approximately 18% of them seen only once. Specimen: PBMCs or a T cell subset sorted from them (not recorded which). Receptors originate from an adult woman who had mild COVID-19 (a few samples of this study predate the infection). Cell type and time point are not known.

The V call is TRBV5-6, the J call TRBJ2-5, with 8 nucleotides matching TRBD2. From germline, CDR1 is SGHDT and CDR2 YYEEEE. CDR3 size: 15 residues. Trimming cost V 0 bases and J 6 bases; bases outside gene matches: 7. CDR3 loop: CASSLGGSGRKTQYF. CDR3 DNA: TGTGCCAGCAGCTTGGGGGGCAGCGGGAGAAAGACCCAGTACTTC.

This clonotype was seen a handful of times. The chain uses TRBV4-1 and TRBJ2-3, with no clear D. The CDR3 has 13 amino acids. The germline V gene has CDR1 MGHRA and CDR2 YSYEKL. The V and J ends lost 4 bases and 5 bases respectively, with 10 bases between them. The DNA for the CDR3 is TGCGCCAGCAGCCCTATCTTGGAAGATACGCAGTATTTT. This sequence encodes CASSPILEDTQYF.

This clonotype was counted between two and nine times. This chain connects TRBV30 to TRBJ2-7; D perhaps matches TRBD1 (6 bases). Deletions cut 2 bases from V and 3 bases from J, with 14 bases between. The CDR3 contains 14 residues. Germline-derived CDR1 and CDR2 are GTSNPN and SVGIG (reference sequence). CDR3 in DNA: TGTGCCTGGAGTACCAGGGGCCAACTCTACGAGCAGTACTTC. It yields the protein CAWSTRGQLYEQYF.

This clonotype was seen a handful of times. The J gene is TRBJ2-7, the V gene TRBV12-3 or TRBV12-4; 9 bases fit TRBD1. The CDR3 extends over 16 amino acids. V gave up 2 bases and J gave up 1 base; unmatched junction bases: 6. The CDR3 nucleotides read TGTGCCAGCAGTTTATCCCCGGGACAGGGATCCTACGAGCAGTACTTC. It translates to CASSLSPGQGSYEQYF.

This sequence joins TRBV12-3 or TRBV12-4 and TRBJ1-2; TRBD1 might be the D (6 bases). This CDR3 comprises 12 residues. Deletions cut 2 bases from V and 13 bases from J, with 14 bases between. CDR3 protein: CASSLYTGSGTF. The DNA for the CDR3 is TGTGCCAGCAGTTTATATACAGGGAGCGGCACCTTC.

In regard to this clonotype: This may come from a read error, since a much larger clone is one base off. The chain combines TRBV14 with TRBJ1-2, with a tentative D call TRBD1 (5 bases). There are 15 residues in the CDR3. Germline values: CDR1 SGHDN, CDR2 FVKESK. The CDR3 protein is CDSSQEWGKSYGYTF. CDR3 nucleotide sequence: TGTGACAGCAGCCAAGAGTGGGGGAAAAGCTATGGCTACACCTTC.

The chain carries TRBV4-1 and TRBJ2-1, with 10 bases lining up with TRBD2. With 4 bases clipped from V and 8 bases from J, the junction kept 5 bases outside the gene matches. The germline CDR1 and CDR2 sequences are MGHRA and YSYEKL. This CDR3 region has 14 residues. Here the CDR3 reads CASSRTGTSDEQFF. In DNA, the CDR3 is TGCGCCAGCAGCCGCACCGGGACTAGCGATGAGCAGTTCTTC.

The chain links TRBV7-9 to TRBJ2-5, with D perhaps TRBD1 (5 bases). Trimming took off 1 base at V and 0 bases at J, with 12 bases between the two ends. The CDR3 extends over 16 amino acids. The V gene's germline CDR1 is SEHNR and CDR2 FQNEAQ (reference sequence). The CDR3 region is CASSLVSGMYQETQYF. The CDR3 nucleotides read TGTGCCAGCAGCTTAGTTTCAGGGATGTACCAAGAGACCCAGTACTTC.

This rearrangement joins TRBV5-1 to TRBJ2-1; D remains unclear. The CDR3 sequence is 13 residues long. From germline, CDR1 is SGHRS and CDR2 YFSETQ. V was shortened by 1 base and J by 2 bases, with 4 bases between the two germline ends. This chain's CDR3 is CASSLHAYNEQFF. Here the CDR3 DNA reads TGCGCCAGCAGCTTGCACGCCTACAATGAGCAGTTCTTC. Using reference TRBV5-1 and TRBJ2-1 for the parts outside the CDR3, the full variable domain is KAGVTQTPRYLIKTRGQQVTLSCSPISGHRSVSWYQQTPGQGLQFLFEYFSETQRNKGNFPGRFSGRQFSNSRSEMNVSTLELGDSALYLCASSLHAYNEQFFGPGTRLTVL.

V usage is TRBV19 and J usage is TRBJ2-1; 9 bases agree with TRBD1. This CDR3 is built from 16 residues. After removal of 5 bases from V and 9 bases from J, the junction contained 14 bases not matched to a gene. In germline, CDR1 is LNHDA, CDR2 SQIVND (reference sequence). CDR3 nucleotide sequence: TGTGCCAGTAGTTCCGGACAGGGGCCCGTCAGGGGTGAGCAGTTCTTC. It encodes CASSSGQGPVRGEQFF.

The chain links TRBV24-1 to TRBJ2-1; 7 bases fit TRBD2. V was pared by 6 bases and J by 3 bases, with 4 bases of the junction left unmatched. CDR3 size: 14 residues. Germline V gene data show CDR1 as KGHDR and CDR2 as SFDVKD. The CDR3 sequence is CATSTLADYNEQFF. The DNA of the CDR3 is TGTGCCACCAGTACTCTAGCGGACTACAATGAGCAGTTCTTC.

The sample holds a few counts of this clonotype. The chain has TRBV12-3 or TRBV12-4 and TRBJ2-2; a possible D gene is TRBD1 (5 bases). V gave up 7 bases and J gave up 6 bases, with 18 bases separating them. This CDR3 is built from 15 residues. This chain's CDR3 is CASTPVGRVSGELFF. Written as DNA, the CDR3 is TGTGCCAGCACCCCTGTAGGCAGGGTGTCCGGGGAGCTGTTTTTT.

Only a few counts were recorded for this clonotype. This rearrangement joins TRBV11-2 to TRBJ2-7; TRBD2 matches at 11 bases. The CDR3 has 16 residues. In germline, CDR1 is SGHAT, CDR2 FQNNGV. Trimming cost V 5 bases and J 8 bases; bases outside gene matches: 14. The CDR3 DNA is TGTGCCAGCAGCGACAGACTAGCGGGGCCCCAGAAGAAGCAGTACTTC. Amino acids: CASSDRLAGPQKKQYF.

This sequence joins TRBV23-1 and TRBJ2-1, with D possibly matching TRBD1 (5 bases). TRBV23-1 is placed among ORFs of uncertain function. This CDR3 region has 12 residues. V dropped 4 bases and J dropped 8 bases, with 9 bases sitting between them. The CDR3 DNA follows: TGCGCCAGCAGTCCGCTCAGGGATGAGCAGTTCTTC. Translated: CASSPLRDEQFF.